This T cell receptor beta chain emerged from a study of shared clonotypes between healthy human individuals. Clones were read by immunoSEQ multiplex PCR, and TCRdb kept only the in-frame ones, dropping some. The sample has about 2.4 million clones; under 95% are singletons. There are 15 residues in the CDR3. Trimming pared 2 bases from V and 0 bases from J, leaving 11 bases between. The germline V gene has CDR1 LNHDA and CDR2 SQIVND (reference sequence). The sequence came from a young man in good health. Some clones in this sample may be carry-over from other donors' samples. The chain uses TRBV19 and TRBJ2-7; D might be TRBD1 (5 bases). Sequencing was carried out using naive CD4+ T cells from PBMCs. As to subset: CD45RA+ positively selected. CDR3: CASSIQGHSSYEQYF. As DNA, the CDR3 is TGTGCCAGTAGTATACAGGGCCACAGCTCCTACGAGCAGTACTTC.